Listed below are T cell receptor beta chains from one sample, sequenced in a study of T cell repertoires in cytomegalovirus infection. TCRdb fed the reads into MiXCR, producing one record per CDR3 protein. Altogether 310,000 or so distinct CDR3 sequences are present, around a sixth being singletons, with the ten largest covering approximately 12%. The source material was PBMCs. These receptors were obtained from a human donor in good health (CMV status not recorded). Some clones in this sample may be carry-over from other donors' samples. The CDR3 runs from the conserved cysteine through the conserved F or W. The D gene is left open where the match is weak. The size field is filled for only some rows; it gives once, few, many or a size class.

>TRBJ2-6|.|TRBV6-2/TRBV6-3|.
TGTGCCAGCATCTCCTCTGGGGCCAACGTCCTGACTTTC
CASISSGANVLTF
>TRBJ2-5|.|TRBV20-1|few
TGCAGTGCTAGATCCCGAGCAGAGGCCTCACAAGAGACCCAGTACTTC
CSARSRAEASQETQYF
>TRBJ2-5|.|TRBV28|few
TGTGCCAGCAGTGACCTGTCGAGCGCCTCGGGGGAGACCCAGTACTTC
CASSDLSSASGETQYF
>TRBJ1-4|.|TRBV12-3/TRBV12-4|.
TGTGCCAGCAGTCCCCCAGGGTTGGGAAATGAAAAACTGTTTTTT
CASSPPGLGNEKLFF
>TRBJ2-7|TRBD2|TRBV7-6|few
TGTGCCAGCAGCTTAGAAACTAGCGGAACCTACGAGCAGTACTTC
CASSLETSGTYEQYF
>TRBJ2-7|.|TRBV12-3/TRBV12-4|many
TGTGCCAGCAGGGGGGCCCCAGAGGAGCAGTACTTC
CASRGAPEEQYF
>TRBJ1-1|TRBD1|TRBV10-3|few
TGTGCCATCAGATACGAGACAGGGCCGAGCACTGAAGCTTTCTTT
CAIRYETGPSTEAFF
>TRBJ2-6|TRBD1|TRBV6-1|.
TGTGCCAGCAGTCGACAGGGTTCGGACTCTGGGGCCAACGTCCTGACTTTC
CASSRQGSDSGANVLTF
>TRBJ1-4|.|TRBV10-3|.
TGTGCCATCAGCCAGCGCGAGACATTCGGCGAAGAAAAACTGTTTTTT
CAISQRETFGEEKLFF
>TRBJ2-7|TRBD1|TRBV19|.
TGTGCCAGTAGCCCCGGGACAGGTGACCCCTACGAGCAGTACTTC
CASSPGTGDPYEQYF
>TRBJ1-1|.|TRBV12-3/TRBV12-4|few
TGTGCCAGCAGTTACAGGGAAGGATATGATGAAGCTTTCTTT
CASSYREGYDEAFF
>TRBJ2-7|.|TRBV28|.
TGTGCCAGCAGTGAACCCTTTCGCGAGCAGTACTTC
CASSEPFREQYF
>TRBJ2-3|.|TRBV7-2|many
TGTGCCAGCAGCCCCCCCAGGGCTCCCACAGATACGCAGTATTTT
CASSPPRAPTDTQYF
>TRBJ2-7|TRBD2|TRBV6-5|.
TGTGCCAGCAGTTACGGCGGGGGGCGAACACCGCAGTACTTC
CASSYGGGRTPQYF
>TRBJ1-2|.|TRBV6-5|many
TGTGCCAGCAGTTACGGAATCGAGTATGGCTACACCTTC
CASSYGIEYGYTF
>TRBJ2-3|.|TRBV12-3/TRBV12-4|.
TGTGCCAGCAGTAAGAGCCCAGATACGCAGTATTTT
CASSKSPDTQYF
>TRBJ1-5|TRBD1|TRBV7-9|many
TGTGCCAGCAGCTTGACCACAGGGGGAGGTCAGCCCCAGCATTTT
CASSLTTGGGQPQHF
>TRBJ1-2|TRBD1|TRBV7-2|many
TGTGCCAGCAGCCCCGGCGGCGGGACAGGGGTTAATGGCTACACCTTC
CASSPGGGTGVNGYTF
>TRBJ2-1|.|TRBV2|many
TGTGCCAGCAGAGGGAATGAGCAGTTCTTC
CASRGNEQFF
>TRBJ1-1|TRBD1|TRBV12-3/TRBV12-4|many
TGTGCCAGCAGTTCCCCTCAGGACAGGGCCACTGAAGCTTTCTTT
CASSSPQDRATEAFF
>TRBJ2-3|.|TRBV9|.
TGTGCCAGCGGGGGATGGGCTAGCACAGATACGCAGTATTTT
CASGGWASTDTQYF
>TRBJ2-2|.|TRBV7-6|few
TGTGCCAGCAGCTCCTCAAACACCGGGGAGCTGTTTTTT
CASSSSNTGELFF
>TRBJ2-2|.|TRBV24-1|few
TGTGCCACCAGTGATTCCCCAGACACCGGGGAGCTGTTTTTT
CATSDSPDTGELFF
>TRBJ2-6|.|TRBV6-1|many
TGTGCCAGCAGACCTATACTAACTGGGGCCAACGTCCTGACTTTC
CASRPILTGANVLTF
>TRBJ2-2|TRBD2|TRBV20-1|few
TGCAGTGCTAGAGATTGGGCCCTTAGCGGGGGTAGCGGGGAGCTGTTTTTT
CSARDWALSGGSGELFF
>TRBJ1-2|TRBD1|TRBV12-3/TRBV12-4|few
TGTGCCAGCAGTTTACGAGCCGGGACAGCTAACTATGGCTACACCTTC
CASSLRAGTANYGYTF
>TRBJ2-3|TRBD1|TRBV11-3|many
TGTGCCAGCGGCAGGGGGCCGAGAGATACGCAGTATTTT
CASGRGPRDTQYF
>TRBJ1-6|TRBD1|TRBV28|.
TGTGCTGGTTCCGACAGGGGTTCACCCCTCCACTTT
CAGSDRGSPLHF
>TRBJ1-5|TRBD1|TRBV12-3/TRBV12-4|.
TGTGCCAGCAGTTCCCGGGACAGAGACCAGCCCCAGCATTTT
CASSSRDRDQPQHF
>TRBJ1-2|TRBD1|TRBV20-1|.
TGCAGTGCTAGAGCCTCCGGGAAGGGGGCTTATAGTGGCTACACCTTC
CSARASGKGAYSGYTF
>TRBJ2-2|.|TRBV7-2|many
TGTGCCAGCAGCTTAGCAGGGGTCACCGGGGAGCTGTTTTTT
CASSLAGVTGELFF
>TRBJ1-1|TRBD1|TRBV11-2|.
TGTGCCAGCAGCGAGAGACCGGGACAGATGAACACTGAAGCTTTCTTT
CASSERPGQMNTEAFF
>TRBJ2-7|.|TRBV7-8|many
TGTGCCAGCAGCCACCCTGGCAGGGGCTTCGAGCAGTACTTC
CASSHPGRGFEQYF
>TRBJ2-5|TRBD2|TRBV7-2|many
TGTGCCAGCAGCTTTACTAGCGGGGGGACGAAGACCCAGTACTTC
CASSFTSGGTKTQYF
>TRBJ2-2|TRBD1|TRBV7-4|.
TGTGCCAGTACAGGGGGCACCGGGGAGCTGTTTTTT
CASTGGTGELFF